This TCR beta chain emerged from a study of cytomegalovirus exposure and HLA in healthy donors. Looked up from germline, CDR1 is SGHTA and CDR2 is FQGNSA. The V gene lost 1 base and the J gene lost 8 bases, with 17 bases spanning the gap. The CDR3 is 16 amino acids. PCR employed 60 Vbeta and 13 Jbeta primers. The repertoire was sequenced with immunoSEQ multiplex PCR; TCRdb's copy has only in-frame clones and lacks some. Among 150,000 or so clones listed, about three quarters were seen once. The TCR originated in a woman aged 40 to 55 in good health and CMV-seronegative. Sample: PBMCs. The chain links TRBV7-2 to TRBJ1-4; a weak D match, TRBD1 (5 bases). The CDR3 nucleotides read TGTGCCAGCAGCTTAGGGGGGGTAAGGGGAAACGAAAAACTGTTTTTT. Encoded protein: CASSLGGVRGNEKLFF.